This T cell receptor (beta chain) emerged from a study of PD-1 blockade in classical Hodgkin lymphoma (dated by TCRdb to the early 2020s). Describing the broader study: Nivolumab dosing was 3 mg/kg intravenously every 2 weeks, continuing until either disease progression or unacceptable toxicity. The study used TCR beta sequencing and CyTOF to define a peripheral blood immune signature of response to PD-1 blockade in classical Hodgkin lymphoma. The study at large found these results: Baseline TCR diversity was reported as lower in newly diagnosed patients than in healthy donors, and lower still in relapsed/refractory patients. Among trial patients, those achieving complete response had baseline diversity similar to that of newly diagnosed patients, while diversity was significantly lower in partial responders and progressors. CD4+ but not CD8+ TCR diversity rose significantly by C4D1 (p=0.0027 vs p=0.16), most apparent in complete responders (p=0.02). Patients starting nivolumab less than 1 year after ASCT had lower diversity and were excluded from later analyses to avoid confounding by immune reconstitution. The study covered only a single clinical trial cohort, and the causes of the repertoire differences, possibly disease activity or prior therapy, were still not defined.

Genomic DNA was isolated using the Qiagen DNeasy kit from unsorted PBMCs as well as from negatively selected CD4+ and CD8+ fractions. Using primers that anneal to V and J segments, immunoSEQ multiplex PCR amplified the TCR beta CDR3 regions. A synthetic immune receptor repertoire was used to minimize amplification bias, and any remaining bias was removed computationally after sequencing. For the original study's pipeline: Custom Python scripts were used to quantify repertoire diversity as the Shannon entropy index. Unsorted, CD4+ and CD8+ repertoires were examined separately, except in combined analyses, for which CD4+ and CD8+ sequences were merged in silico. Clonal expansion was defined as at least a 2-fold frequency increase after treatment relative to C1D1, with a pseudocount of 0.5 for undetected baseline clones. Singleton clones were defined as clones with 0 or 1 copy at C1D1, and non-singleton clones were defined as clones with 2 or more copies. By matching protein sequences in sorted samples from the same patient, clones expanded in unsorted samples were annotated as CD4+, CD8+ or unknown. Diversity changes from C1D1 to C4D1 were tested in paired samples using Wilcoxon tests. Sourced from immuneACCESS, this table was stored by TCRdb with only in-frame sequences that have V and J called. A share of the clones is absent; for the studies checked, an unresolved V gene accounts for under half, and the remainder has no known explanation. D and trimming come from the DNA, and the V and J calls and clone size come from that table. The sample contains about 44,000 clones, around two thirds of them found a single time. Together, the top ten hold over 3% of the sample.

This clone was seen just once. Its antigen target is currently unknown. Base qualities are not recorded, but no much larger clone differs from it by a single base. The germline V end is reduced by 2 bases and the J end by 4 bases; junction bases left unmatched: 3. CDR1 and CDR2 are drawn from the germline V gene: MDHEN, SYDVKM. Its CDR3 holds 15 amino acids, cysteine through phenylalanine. The DNA shown is the 45-base CDR3, in frame from base 1. Sample time point, as interpreted from the label and publication: cycle 4 day 1 (C4D1), after 6 weeks of nivolumab. Relapse after autologous stem cell transplantation had occurred in all trial patients, and cohorts A, B and C were distinguished by prior brentuximab vedotin exposure. A total of over 50 patients with relapsed/refractory classical Hodgkin lymphoma made up the trial cohort, and each patient's best overall response was complete response, partial response or progressive disease. In the multi-cohort phase II CheckMate 205 trial, trial patients received single-agent nivolumab. An independent review committee assessed best overall response using the 2007 International Working Group response criteria. Trial PBMCs were collected immediately before nivolumab initiation (C1D1) and during therapy at cycle 2 day 1 and cycle 4 day 1. Peripheral blood was collected in 8 mL Vacutainer Cell Preparation Tubes, from which PBMCs were isolated by centrifugation and then cryopreserved.

The receptor was derived from a human donor with classical Hodgkin lymphoma. This chain joins TRBV28 to TRBJ2-5; TRBD2 aligns with 11 central bases. The specimen comprised peripheral blood mononuclear cells (PBMCs), sampled before the fourth cycle of nivolumab. CDR3 reads: CASSLGGTSGETQYF. The bases read TGTGCCAGCAGTTTAGGGGGGACTAGCGGAGAGACCCAGTACTTC.